The 28 T cell receptor beta chains below come from one sample, sequenced in a study of cytomegalovirus exposure and HLA in healthy donors. The PCR was carried out with 60 Vbeta primers and 13 Jbeta primers. Repertoires were generated with immunoSEQ multiplex PCR, while TCRdb's copy carries only in-frame clones and drops some. This table holds roughly 100,000 clones, 71% found once. The sample comprised PBMCs. The receptors originated from a female donor in good health and CMV-seronegative.

In its sample, this clone was seen once. V gene TRBV9 combines with J gene TRBJ2-3; 7 bases agree with TRBD2. The germline CDR1 and CDR2 sequences are SGDLS and YYNGEE. The J segment lost 4 bases and the V segment lost 3 bases, leaving 8 bases of the junction unmatched. The CDR3 is made up of 15 amino acids. CDR3 sequence reads: CASSAAGAVADTQYF. The CDR3 DNA reads as TGTGCCAGCAGCGCCGCGGGAGCGGTTGCAGATACGCAGTATTTT.

The CDR3 loop reads CASSLQAGGYEQYF. CDR3 nucleotide sequence: TGTGCCAGCAGTTTACAGGCGGGGGGTTACGAGCAGTACTTC. The J gene is TRBJ2-7, the V gene TRBV28; 8 nucleotides match TRBD2. The V gene end was trimmed by 2 bases and the J gene end by 4 bases; junction bases not matched to a gene: 4. CDR3 length equals 14 residues. Germline V CDR1 and CDR2: MDHEN, SYDVKM.

The chain combines TRBV5-5 with TRBJ2-7; D possibly corresponds to TRBD1 (6 bases). Germline V gene data show CDR1 as SGHKS and CDR2 as YYEKEE (reference sequence). CDR3 size: 14 residues. V was cut by 4 bases and J by 1 base, with 12 bases left in between. The CDR3 here is CASSATGTSYEQYF. CDR3 nucleotide sequence: TGTGCCAGCAGCGCAACCGGGACATCCTACGAGCAGTACTTC.

The chain joins TRBV5-5 to TRBJ2-5; 9 nucleotides align to TRBD2. Per germline, CDR1 SGHKS and CDR2 YYEKEE (reference sequence). J lost 4 bases, V lost 0 bases, and 1 base had no gene match. The CDR3 spans 14 residues. The CDR3 DNA reads as TGTGCCAGCAGCTTGGGGACTAGCGTAGAGACCCAGTACTTC. Its protein product is CASSLGTSVETQYF.

V usage is TRBV9 and J usage is TRBJ2-7, with D tentatively TRBD2 (7 bases). The V end was cut by 0 bases, the J end by 3 bases, with 10 bases between. The CDR3 extends over 14 amino acids. From germline, CDR1 is SGDLS and CDR2 YYNGEE. The CDR3 coding sequence is TGTGCCAGCAGCGTAGAAGGGGGGGGCTACGAGCAGTACTTC. Protein product: CASSVEGGGYEQYF.

This rearrangement joins TRBV27 to TRBJ2-7; 8 bases match TRBD1. This CDR3 region has 15 residues. Per germline, CDR1 MNHEY and CDR2 SMNVEV (reference sequence). Losses at the gene ends were 6 bases for V and 0 bases for J; bases not matched to a gene: 7. CDR3 protein: CASRSQGDSSYEQYF. In DNA, the CDR3 is TGTGCCAGCAGATCACAGGGGGATAGCTCCTACGAGCAGTACTTC.

The V gene is TRBV28, the J gene TRBJ2-7, with 7 bases lining up with TRBD1. V was pared by 6 bases and J by 0 bases, with 5 bases of the junction left unmatched. There are 14 residues in the CDR3. The germline gives CDR1 MDHEN, CDR2 SYDVKM. CDR3 residues: CASRPPGGSYEQYF. DNA of the CDR3: TGTGCCAGCAGACCCCCAGGGGGCTCCTACGAGCAGTACTTC. Full variable domain (remainder filled in from reference TRBV28 and TRBJ2-7): DVKVTQSSRYLVKRTGEKVFLECVQDMDHENMFWYRQDPGLGLRLIYFSYDVKMKEKGDIPEGYSVSREKKERFSLILESASTNQTSMYLCASRPPGGSYEQYFGPGTRLTVT.

V usage is TRBV2 and J usage is TRBJ1-2, with 8 positions matching TRBD1. V lost 6 bases, J lost 8 bases, and 11 bases stayed unmatched. Germline loops: CDR1 SNHLY, CDR2 FYNNEI. The CDR3 totals 14 residues. CDR3 protein: CASSYMGQVSGYTF. DNA of the CDR3: TGTGCCAGCAGCTATATGGGACAGGTTAGCGGCTACACCTTC.

This clone was seen a single time. The rearrangement links TRBV7-2 to TRBJ2-1, with 8 bases fitting TRBD2. CDR3 length equals 13 residues. Germline V lookup: CDR1 SGHTA, CDR2 FQGNSA. V trimming: 4 bases; J trimming: 15 bases; junction bases outside the gene matches: 11. The CDR3 nucleotides are TGTGCCAGCAGCTCCCTTAATAGCGGGACGGGGTTCTTC. Translated, it gives CASSSLNSGTGFF.

The V and J genes are TRBV6-6 and TRBJ2-1; maybe TRBD1 (7 bases). V was trimmed by 5 bases and J by 8 bases, leaving 13 bases between them. Germline V gene data show CDR1 as MNHNY and CDR2 as SVGAGI (reference sequence). The CDR3 is 13 amino acids. CDR3 amino acids: CASSIQGGYEQFF. DNA of the CDR3: TGTGCCAGCAGTATCCAGGGGGGATATGAGCAGTTCTTC.

The rearrangement joins TRBV29-1 to TRBJ2-1; TRBD2 agrees at 8 bases. There are 15 residues in the CDR3. The J segment lost 3 bases and the V segment lost 0 bases, leaving 4 bases of the junction unmatched. Per the germline V gene, CDR1 is SQVTM and CDR2 is ANQGSEA. The CDR3 here is CSVEDGGLDYNEQFF. The DNA of the CDR3 is TGCAGCGTTGAAGATGGGGGACTAGACTACAATGAGCAGTTCTTC.

The chain carries TRBV28 and TRBJ2-1; 12 bases line up with TRBD2. V shed 3 bases, J shed 8 bases, and the junction held 5 bases outside the gene matches. The CDR3 has 15 amino acids. Looked up from germline, CDR1 is MDHEN and CDR2 is SYDVKM. The CDR3 loop is CASSFSSGRVHEQFF. As DNA, the CDR3 is TGTGCCAGCAGTTTTTCTAGCGGGAGGGTTCATGAGCAGTTCTTC.

The chain has TRBV5-1 and TRBJ1-4; D may be TRBD1 (5 bases). Germline V CDR1 and CDR2: SGHRS, YFSETQ. V lost 7 bases and J 5 bases, leaving 12 bases between the germline ends. This CDR3 is built from 13 residues. In DNA, the CDR3 is TGCGCCAGCTCGAAGGGGCCAAATGAAAAACTGTTTTTT. Protein sequence: CASSKGPNEKLFF.

In this sample, this clone turned up once. The V gene is TRBV6-1, the J gene TRBJ1-5; 8 positions agree with TRBD1. V lost 4 bases and J lost 4; bases outside the gene matches: 6. From germline, CDR1 is MNHNS and CDR2 SASEGT. The CDR3 length is 15 residues. The CDR3 spells CASSGETGANQPQHF. In nucleotides, the CDR3 is TGTGCCAGCAGTGGGGAGACAGGGGCTAATCAGCCCCAGCATTTT.

The chain couples TRBV28 to TRBJ2-5; 9 nucleotides agree with TRBD1. The J segment lost 3 bases and the V segment lost 7 bases, leaving 9 bases of the junction unmatched. The CDR3 has 15 amino acids. Germline values: CDR1 MDHEN, CDR2 SYDVKM. CDR3 sequence reads: CASTPWTGEKETQYF. CDR3 nucleotides: TGTGCCAGCACCCCATGGACAGGGGAGAAAGAGACCCAGTACTTC.

The J gene is TRBJ1-1, the V gene TRBV15; D is undetermined. V was clipped by 1 base and J by 4 bases, with 7 bases between them. The CDR3 runs to 13 residues. CDR1 and CDR2 from the germline V gene are LNHNV and YYDKDF (reference sequence). Written as DNA, the CDR3 is TGTGCCACCAGCAGAGGTAGAGGCACTGAAGCTTTCTTT. Amino acids: CATSRGRGTEAFF.

This clone was observed a few times. This sequence joins TRBV10-3 and TRBJ1-5; 8 bases fit TRBD1. CDR1 and CDR2 (germline): ENHRY, SYGVKD. The CDR3 loop spans 16 amino acids. Trimming at V came to 0 bases and at J to 1 base, leaving 2 bases not matched to a gene. CDR3 DNA: TGTGCCATCAGTGAGTCGCGGACAGGGAGCAATCAGCCCCAGCATTTT. Translating gives CAISESRTGSNQPQHF.

The chain uses TRBV5-1 and TRBJ1-5; 8 positions match TRBD1. V trimming: 2 bases; J trimming: 1 base; junction bases outside the gene matches: 8. The CDR3 sequence is 17 residues long. Germline V CDR1 and CDR2: SGHRS, YFSETQ. DNA of the CDR3: TGCGCCAGCAGCTTAGGACAGGGACACTCGAGCAATCAGCCCCAGCATTTT. Its protein is CASSLGQGHSSNQPQHF.

This clone was seen just once. V gene TRBV7-3 combines with J gene TRBJ2-1; TRBD1 aligns across 10 bases. Looked up from germline, CDR1 is SGHTA and CDR2 is FQGTGA. The J segment lost 9 bases and the V segment lost 5 bases, leaving 7 bases of the junction unmatched. CDR3 length equals 14 residues. Here the CDR3 reads CASSPKTGGSEQFF. In nucleotides, the CDR3 is TGTGCCAGCAGCCCGAAGACAGGGGGCAGTGAGCAGTTCTTC.

This clone was counted a single time. The genes are TRBV4-2 and TRBJ1-3, with 7 bases aligning to TRBD1. V shed 2 bases, J shed 4 bases, and the junction held 2 bases outside the gene matches. The CDR3 has 14 amino acids. CDR1 is LGHNA and CDR2 is YNFKEQ in the germline V gene. CDR3 residues: CASSQRDRGNTIYF. CDR3 nucleotide sequence: TGTGCCAGCAGCCAAAGGGACAGAGGAAACACCATATATTTT.

The chain recombines TRBV11-3 with TRBJ2-7, with D perhaps TRBD1 (6 bases). CDR3 length: 13 residues. The germline V gene encodes CDR1 SGHNT and CDR2 YENEEA. The V end was cut by 4 bases, the J end by 6 bases, with 13 bases between. The CDR3 reads CASSSGHWFEQYF. In DNA, the CDR3 is TGTGCCAGCAGCTCGGGACATTGGTTCGAGCAGTACTTC.

The chain links TRBV5-1 to TRBJ1-2; perhaps TRBD1 as D (5 bases). The CDR3 runs 14 residues. Trimming removed 4 bases from V and 4 bases from J, with 14 bases in between. Germline lookup yields CDR1 SGHRS and CDR2 YFSETQ. This CDR3 is CASSTGTSSYGYTF. The CDR3 coding sequence is TGCGCCAGCAGCACCGGGACTTCGAGCTATGGCTACACCTTC.

This chain uses TRBV25-1 with TRBJ2-2; 8 bases map to TRBD1. The CDR3 contains 15 residues. The V gene end was trimmed by 3 bases and the J gene end by 6 bases; junction bases not matched to a gene: 6. The germline CDR1 and CDR2 sequences are MGHDK and SYGVNS. Here the CDR3 reads CASSELDREAGELFF. CDR3 sequence (DNA): TGTGCCAGCAGTGAGCTGGACAGGGAGGCCGGGGAGCTGTTTTTT.

This clone has more than one count but fewer than ten. This chain links TRBV29-1 with TRBJ2-7; 9 bases agree with TRBD1. The V and J ends lost 4 bases and 1 base, in that order; junction bases with no gene match: 2. There are 13 residues in the CDR3. Germline lookup yields CDR1 SQVTM and CDR2 ANQGSEA. CDR3 in DNA: TGCAGCGTTGGGACAGGGGAATCCTACGAGCAGTACTTC. Residues: CSVGTGESYEQYF.

The CDR3 sequence is CAISEPGQSNTEAFF. In DNA, the CDR3 is TGTGCCATCAGTGAGCCTGGACAGTCCAACACTGAAGCTTTCTTT. The chain links TRBV10-3 to TRBJ1-1, with D possibly being TRBD1 (6 bases). V lost 2 bases and J lost 2, with 12 bases in between. Per germline, CDR1 ENHRY and CDR2 SYGVKD. The CDR3 contains 15 residues.

The genes are TRBV7-6 and TRBJ2-6; D may be TRBD1 (6 bases). The CDR3 has 16 amino acids. The V gene's germline CDR1 is SGHVS and CDR2 FNYEAQ. Trimming shortened V by 5 bases and J by 1 base, and 12 bases separated the two germline ends. This CDR3 reads CASSLLRGSGANVLTF. The CDR3 DNA is TGTGCCAGCAGCCTCCTCAGGGGTTCTGGGGCCAACGTCCTGACTTTC.

The chain uses TRBV7-9 and TRBJ2-2, with 8 bases matching TRBD1. With V trimmed by 2 bases and J by 2 bases, 4 bases remained unmatched. Germline values: CDR1 SEHNR, CDR2 FQNEAQ (reference sequence). This CDR3 spans 16 amino acids. CDR3 residues: CASSLPDRGNTGELFF. In DNA, the CDR3 is TGTGCCAGCAGCTTACCAGACAGGGGTAACACCGGGGAGCTGTTTTTT.

The V call is TRBV4-2, the J call TRBJ2-7; 8 bases match TRBD2. The germline gives CDR1 LGHNA, CDR2 YNFKEQ. Trimming at V came to 0 bases and at J to 0 bases, leaving 4 bases not matched to a gene. This CDR3 is built from 16 residues. The CDR3 DNA sequence: TGTGCCAGCAGCCAAGAGTCCCTAGCGGGCTCCTACGAGCAGTACTTC. Translating it yields CASSQESLAGSYEQYF.